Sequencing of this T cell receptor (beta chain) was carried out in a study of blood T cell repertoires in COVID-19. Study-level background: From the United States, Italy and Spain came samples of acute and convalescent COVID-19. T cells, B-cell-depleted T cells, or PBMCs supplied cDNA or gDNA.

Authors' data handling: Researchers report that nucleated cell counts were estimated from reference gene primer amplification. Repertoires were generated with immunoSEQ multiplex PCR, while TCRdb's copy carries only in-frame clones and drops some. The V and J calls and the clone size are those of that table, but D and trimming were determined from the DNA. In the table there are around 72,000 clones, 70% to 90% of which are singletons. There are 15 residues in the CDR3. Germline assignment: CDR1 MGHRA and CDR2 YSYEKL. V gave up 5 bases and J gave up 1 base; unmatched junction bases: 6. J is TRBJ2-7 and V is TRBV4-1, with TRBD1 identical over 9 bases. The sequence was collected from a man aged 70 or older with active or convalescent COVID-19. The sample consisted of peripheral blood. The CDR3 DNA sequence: TGCGCCAGCAGCGTCGGGGACAGGGATTCCTACGAGCAGTACTTC. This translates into CASSVGDRDSYEQYF.